A selection of T cell receptor beta chains follows, all from one sample in a study of glioma-infiltrating T cells. Using its own MiXCR run on the multiplex PCR reads, TCRdb lists one record per CDR3 protein. The sample lists some 22,000 distinct CDR3 sequences; about 22% were seen once. The sequenced sample was glioma tissue, nonneoplastic brain tissue, or PBMCs (not recorded which). These receptors came from a human donor with low-grade glioma or glioblastoma, undergoing nonglioma brain surgery, or in good health (not recorded which). The CDR3 runs from the conserved cysteine through the conserved F or W. Fields, in order: V gene, clone size, J gene, D gene, CDR3 DNA, CDR3 protein. D genes are given only for firm matches. Size is stated for part of the rows, as once, few or many counts, or as a class when the clone is expanded.

TRBV15	many	TRBJ2-1	-	TGTGCCACCAGCAGAGATCAGGGACCACAGGAGCAGTTCTTC	CATSRDQGPQEQFF
TRBV6-2/TRBV6-3	many	TRBJ1-5	-	TGTGCCAGCAGTTACTCCAACAGGGGCAATCAGCCCCAGCATTTT	CASSYSNRGNQPQHF
TRBV7-6	-	TRBJ1-5	-	TGTGCCAGCAGCTTAGAAGAATTGGGGCCCCAGCGTTTT	CASSLEELGPQRF
TRBV12-3/TRBV12-4	-	TRBJ2-1	-	TGTGCCAGCAGTTCTAACGACGGGACCAAGTCGCGCAATGAGCAGTTCTTC	CASSSNDGTKSRNEQFF
TRBV20-1	many	TRBJ2-3	TRBD2	TGCAGTGCAAAGACTAGCGGGGGGCCTAGCACAGATACGCAGTATTTT	CSAKTSGGPSTDTQYF
TRBV28	many	TRBJ1-5	TRBD1	TGTGCCAGCAGTTCGCCGGGACAGATTAGCAATCAGCCCCAGCATTTT	CASSSPGQISNQPQHF
TRBV6-2/TRBV6-3	many	TRBJ2-7	-	TGTGCCAGCAGTTACTTTTTGGCCAGCATGGGGTACGAGCAGTACTTC	CASSYFLASMGYEQYF
TRBV4-3	many	TRBJ2-2	-	TGCGCCAGCAGCCCCTCGCCGGTGGGGAACACCGGGGAGCTGTTTTTT	CASSPSPVGNTGELFF
TRBV20-1	many	TRBJ2-3	-	TGCAGTGCTAGCGATAGCAGGACTAGCACAGATACGCAGTATTTT	CSASDSRTSTDTQYF
TRBV5-1	-	TRBJ2-2	-	TGCGCCAGCAACGACAGAGAGACCGGGGAGCTGTTTTTT	CASNDRETGELFF
TRBV27	many	TRBJ1-2	-	TGTGCCAGCAGTCCCTCAGACAGGTTCTCGTGGGGCTACACCTTC	CASSPSDRFSWGYTF
TRBV7-6	-	TRBJ1-5	-	TGTGCCCGCAGCTTATATAGCAATCAGCCCCAGCATTTT	CARSLYSNQPQHF
TRBV7-3	few	TRBJ1-1	-	TGTGCCAGCAGCTCTACCTTGAACACTGAAGCTTTCTTT	CASSSTLNTEAFF
TRBV29-1	-	TRBJ2-3	-	TGCAGCGTTGTTTATGGTACGCAGTATTTT	CSVVYGTQYF
TRBV24-1	many	TRBJ1-5	-	TGTGCCACCCAACCCACCAGTCTCAATCAGCCCCAGCATTTT	CATQPTSLNQPQHF
TRBV20-1	many	TRBJ1-1	-	TGCAGTGCTGCCACCTCGGGGGGTACGATGAACACTGAAGCTTTCTTT	CSAATSGGTMNTEAFF
TRBV14	many	TRBJ2-5	-	TGTGCCAGCAGCTCCGGGACAAGGGAGAGGACCCAGTACTTC	CASSSGTRERTQYF
TRBV20-1	-	TRBJ2-7	TRBD1	TGCAGTCCTAGAATACAGGGGGCCCCAGCCTACGAGCAGTACTTC	CSPRIQGAPAYEQYF
TRBV27	-	TRBJ2-7	-	TGTGCCAGCAAGGCAGGGCCTTACGAGCAGTACTTC	CASKAGPYEQYF
TRBV2	-	TRBJ1-5	-	TGTGCCAGCAGTGAAGTTGGAGGGACTGGGCAGCCCCAGCATTTT	CASSEVGGTGQPQHF
TRBV11-2	-	TRBJ2-7	TRBD2	TGTGCCAGCAGCCCAAGGGGTAGCGGGAGCGGGCAGTACTTC	CASSPRGSGSGQYF
TRBV3-1	many	TRBJ2-5	-	TGTGCCAGCAGCCAATCAAACCAAGAGACCCAGTACTTC	CASSQSNQETQYF
TRBV28	medium-sized	TRBJ2-7	TRBD1	TGTGCCAGCAGTTCCCCGGGGACAGGAAGCTACGAGCAGTACTTC	CASSSPGTGSYEQYF
TRBV18	-	TRBJ2-7	-	TGTGCCAGCTCACCACCAGGGGGGCCAGCCGAGCAGTACTTC	CASSPPGGPAEQYF
TRBV20-1	medium-sized	TRBJ2-7	TRBD1	TGCAGTGCTAGTTCCTCGACAGGGGTCTCCCACTTC	CSASSSTGVSHF
TRBV29-1	-	TRBJ1-2	-	TGCAGCGTTGTGGGGACGGACTATGGCTACACCTTC	CSVVGTDYGYTF
TRBV7-2	-	TRBJ2-7	TRBD1	TGTGCCCGCAGCTTAGGGACAGGGGGCTTCTACGAGCAGTACTTC	CARSLGTGGFYEQYF
TRBV28	-	TRBJ2-1	-	TGTGCCAGCCTAACGTCGGGGGTCTCCTACAATGAGCAGTTCTTC	CASLTSGVSYNEQFF
TRBV15	-	TRBJ2-7	-	TGTGCCACCAGAGGCTACGACCAGTACTTC	CATRGYDQYF
TRBV20-1	many	TRBJ1-6	-	TGCAGTGCTACCCGGGACCCTTATAATTCACCCCTCCACTTT	CSATRDPYNSPLHF
TRBV7-2	-	TRBJ2-5	-	TGTGCCAGCAGCTCACCGATGGAGACCCAGTACTTC	CASSSPMETQYF
TRBV6-1	many	TRBJ2-6	-	TGTGCCAGCAGCCAAAAGGGTTACAGGGACTCTGGGGCCAACGTCCTGACTTTC	CASSQKGYRDSGANVLTF
TRBV28	-	TRBJ2-1	TRBD2	TGTGCTTCGCGGGGGGGACCCTACAATGAGCAGTTCTTC	CASRGGPYNEQFF
TRBV27	many	TRBJ2-6	-	TGTGCCAGCAGTTTAACGAGCTCTGGGGCCAACGTCCTGACTTTC	CASSLTSSGANVLTF
TRBV3-1	many	TRBJ1-1	TRBD1	TGTGCCAGCAGCCAAGGGGACAGACAGAACACTGAAGCTTTCTTT	CASSQGDRQNTEAFF
TRBV20-1	many	TRBJ2-1	TRBD2	TGCAGTGCTGGGACTACCCGTGGGCCCAATGAGCAGTTCTTC	CSAGTTRGPNEQFF
TRBV6-6	many	TRBJ1-2	TRBD1	TGTGCCAGCAGTTACTCGACAGGGGGCGCAGGCTATGGCTACACCTTC	CASSYSTGGAGYGYTF
TRBV5-4	few	TRBJ2-5	TRBD2	TGTGCCAGCAGCTTTAGCGGGACCCAAGAGACCCAGTACTTC	CASSFSGTQETQYF
TRBV27	many	TRBJ1-6	-	TGTGCCAGCAGTTTTGGGACTCCCAATTCACCCCTCCACTTT	CASSFGTPNSPLHF
TRBV18	-	TRBJ2-1	-	TGTGCCAGCTCACAGGCCAATGAGCAGTTCTTC	CASSQANEQFF
TRBV3-1	many	TRBJ2-3	-	TGTGCCAGCAGCCTTGGGACGAAAACAGATACGCAGTATTTT	CASSLGTKTDTQYF
TRBV30	few	TRBJ2-3	TRBD2	TGTGCCTGGAGTGTGGGGGGGACCAGCACAGATACGCAGTATTTT	CAWSVGGTSTDTQYF
TRBV24-1	medium-sized	TRBJ2-3	TRBD2	TGTGCCACCAGTGATTTTAGAGCGGGGGCGGATACGCAGTATTTT	CATSDFRAGADTQYF
TRBV3-1	-	TRBJ1-3	-	TGTGCCAGCAGCCAAGATTGCCGGCGGGGCACCATATATTTT	CASSQDCRRGTIYF
TRBV7-9	many	TRBJ1-1	TRBD1	TGTGCCAGCAACGACAGGGTTGTAACTGAAGCTTTCTTT	CASNDRVVTEAFF
TRBV20-1	many	TRBJ2-7	-	TGCAGTCCCAAGGGGCCGTCCAGGGGACCTGGGGAGCAGTACTTC	CSPKGPSRGPGEQYF
TRBV28	many	TRBJ2-2	-	TGTGCCAGCAGTTTTATGAAGGCAACCGGGGAGCTGTTTTTT	CASSFMKATGELFF
TRBV18	few	TRBJ1-5	TRBD1	TGTGCCAGCTCACCGGGACAGGGGGGTCAGCCCCAGCATTTT	CASSPGQGGQPQHF
TRBV6-2/TRBV6-3	medium-sized	TRBJ2-1	-	TGTGCCAGCAGTTACACTCAGGGGAACTACAATGAGCAGTTCTTC	CASSYTQGNYNEQFF